The clone carrying this T cell receptor (beta chain) was recorded at least ten times. The antigen is not known. TCRdb analysed the RT-PCR reads with MiXCR anew, one entry per CDR3 protein. This table holds 590,000 or so distinct CDR3 sequences, 11% to 15% found once. This entry belongs to a study of response to subunit inactivated influenza vaccine. Study-wide points: The authors proposed limited new T cell recruitment per seasonal influenza vaccination.

The specimen comprised PBMCs from blood, sampled roughly 15 days before vaccination. The clonotype originates from a man over 45 who received an inactivated influenza vaccine.

The CDR3 coding sequence is TGCAGTGCTAGAGATTGGCGGGGGGCTGGGGCCAACGTCCTGACTTTC. It is translated as CSARDWRGAGANVLTF. V and J are TRBV20-1 and TRBJ2-6; 8 positions agree with TRBD2. This CDR3 has 16 residues. The germline V gene has CDR1 DFQATT and CDR2 SNEGSKA (reference sequence). V was pared by 0 bases and J by 2 bases, with 3 bases of the junction left unmatched.